The 8 T cell receptor beta chains listed next were all sequenced from one sample in a study of CD8 T cells in ankylosing spondylitis. MiXCR, applied by TCRdb to the 5' RACE reads, yields one record per CDR3 protein. Of 300,000 to 400,000 distinct CDR3 sequences listed, 20% are singletons. The sample was blood, either unsorted or a sorted T cell fraction (not recorded which). The receptors were gathered from a male donor with ankylosing spondylitis or in good health (not recorded which).

This clonotype was recorded a few times. This rearrangement joins TRBV2 to TRBJ2-1; no firm D call. The CDR3 loop spans 14 amino acids. V was pared by 2 bases and J by 8 bases, with 13 bases between. From germline, CDR1 is SNHLY and CDR2 FYNNEI. The CDR3 DNA reads as TGTGCCAGCAGTGAACATCTCGGGCAGCATGAGCAGTTCTTC. Translation: CASSEHLGQHEQFF. The full variable domain, its missing parts supplied by reference TRBV2 and TRBJ2-1, is EPEVTQTPSHQVTQMGQEVILRCVPISNHLYFYWYRQILGQKVEFLVSFYNNEISEKSEIFDDQFSVERPDGSNFTLKIRSTKLEDSAMYFCASSEHLGQHEQFFGPGTRLTVL.

This CDR3 is CASSKPAGTDHGYTF. The CDR3 nucleotides are TGTGCCAGCAGCAAACCGGCTGGGACAGATCATGGCTACACCTTC. V is TRBV21-1 and J is TRBJ1-2; the DNA was not compared with TRBD1, the D call given in the table. TRBV21-1 is recorded as a pseudogene. This CDR3 has 15 residues.

The V and J genes are TRBV28 and TRBJ2-3, with 8 bases identical to TRBD2. The CDR3 runs to 15 residues. J was trimmed by 2 bases and V by 6 bases; bases with no gene match: 7. Per the germline V gene, CDR1 is MDHEN and CDR2 is SYDVKM. DNA for the CDR3: TGTGCCAGCAGCCCGCTAGCGGGCAACACAGATACGCAGTATTTT. It is translated as CASSPLAGNTDTQYF. Full variable domain (outside the CDR3, taken from reference TRBV28 and TRBJ2-3): DVKVTQSSRYLVKRTGEKVFLECVQDMDHENMFWYRQDPGLGLRLIYFSYDVKMKEKGDIPEGYSVSREKKERFSLILESASTNQTSMYLCASSPLAGNTDTQYFGPGTRLTVL.

This clonotype has just a few counts. The genes are TRBV28 and TRBJ2-7; TRBD1 matches at 9 bases. This CDR3 has 14 residues. V lost 3 bases and J lost 5; bases outside the gene matches: 5. Germline loops: CDR1 MDHEN, CDR2 SYDVKM. CDR3 residues: CASSLGTGLDEQYF. Written as DNA, the CDR3 is TGTGCCAGCAGTTTGGGGACAGGGTTGGACGAGCAGTACTTC.

This clonotype came up once. The chain links TRBV6-1 to TRBJ2-7; D remains ambiguous. The CDR3 loop spans 14 amino acids. In germline, CDR1 is MNHNS, CDR2 SASEGT. V was cut by 3 bases and J by 2 bases, with 11 bases left in between. Written as DNA, the CDR3 is TGTGCCAGCAGTGAGCTGGAACAGACCTACGAGCAGTACTTC. It encodes CASSELEQTYEQYF.

The chain couples TRBV25-1 to TRBJ2-7; D remains ambiguous. The CDR3 consists of 13 residues. The ends were cut back, 2 bases at V and 3 bases at J, with 8 bases in the middle. Germline loops: CDR1 MGHDK, CDR2 SYGVNS. In nucleotides, the CDR3 is TGTGCCAGCAGTGAAGTGGGGTTCTACGAGCAGTACTTC. Its protein product is CASSEVGFYEQYF.

The chain links TRBV10-3 to TRBJ2-7, with D maybe TRBD2 (5 bases). V dropped 7 bases and J dropped 0 bases, with 13 bases sitting between them. The CDR3 runs 14 residues. Per the germline V gene, CDR1 is ENHRY and CDR2 is SYGVKD. The CDR3 DNA reads TGTGCCATCACCTTGAGGGAGAGCTCCTACGAGCAGTACTTC. This encodes CAITLRESSYEQYF.

V gene TRBV7-9 combines with J gene TRBJ2-1; the D gene is possibly TRBD1 (5 bases). Looked up from germline, CDR1 is SEHNR and CDR2 is FQNEAQ (reference sequence). The CDR3 length is 14 residues. V was shortened by 5 bases and J by 8 bases, with 16 bases between the two germline ends. The CDR3 protein is CASSPTQGAYEQFF. The CDR3 nucleotides read TGTGCCAGCAGCCCCACCCAGGGTGCCTATGAGCAGTTCTTC.